The 20 T cell receptor beta chains below all came from one sample that was sequenced in a study of blood T cell repertoires in COVID-19. Assay: immunoSEQ multiplex PCR; the TCRdb copy retains only in-frame clones and omits some. Among 200,000 or so clones listed, roughly 84% were seen once. The sample taken for sequencing was peripheral blood. All receptors derive from a woman aged 55-69 years who had recovered from COVID-19.

V gene TRBV10-3 combines with J gene TRBJ1-3; D unresolved. Looked up from germline, CDR1 is ENHRY and CDR2 is SYGVKD. V gave up 1 base and J gave up 0 bases, with 7 bases separating them. This CDR3 region has 15 residues. CDR3 nucleotide sequence: TGTGCCATCAGTGAGTTGGGCCTCTCTGGAAACACCATATATTTT. Its translation: CAISELGLSGNTIYF.

V is TRBV7-2 and J is TRBJ2-5; D is uncertain. Germline assignment: CDR1 SGHTA and CDR2 FQGNSA. This CDR3 contains 13 residues. V was cut by 2 bases and J by 1 base, with 5 bases left in between. Here the CDR3 reads CASSLRLQETQYF. CDR3 sequence (DNA): TGTGCCAGCAGCTTAAGACTCCAAGAGACCCAGTACTTC.

This chain joins TRBV2 and TRBJ1-2; D gene ambiguous. Germline lookup yields CDR1 SNHLY and CDR2 FYNNEI. The CDR3 is made up of 12 amino acids. Between the trimmed V and J ends, which lost 11 bases and 5 bases, there was a span of 15 bases. CDR3 nucleotides: TGTGCCTCACAAAGGGAGGGATATGGCTACACCTTC. This gives the protein CASQREGYGYTF.

V gene TRBV10-3 combines with J gene TRBJ2-2; 7 bases match TRBD2. The CDR3 sequence is 16 residues long. V dropped 5 bases and J dropped 4; count of bases not matched to a gene: 10. Germline V gene sequence: CDR1 ENHRY, CDR2 SYGVKD. The CDR3 is CAISSSGVYGTGELFF. The CDR3 coding sequence is TGTGCCATCAGTAGCAGCGGGGTCTACGGCACCGGGGAGCTGTTTTTT.

This clone was detected once. The chain joins TRBV30 to TRBJ1-1, with D uncertain. The CDR3 covers 11 residues. Trimming stripped 5 bases from V and 3 bases from J, with 7 bases between. CDR1 is GTSNPN, CDR2 SVGIG, per germline (reference sequence). The chain's CDR3 is CAWAQDTEAFF. The DNA for the CDR3 is TGTGCCTGGGCCCAGGACACTGAAGCTTTCTTT. The complete variable domain, with remaining parts taken from reference TRBV30 and TRBJ1-1, reads SQTIHQWPATLVQPVGSPLSLECTVEGTSNPNLYWYRQAAGRGLQLLFYSVGIGQISSEVPQNLSASRPQDRQFILSSKKLLLSDSGFYLCAWAQDTEAFFGQGTRLTVV.

DNA of the CDR3: TGTGCCAGAAAAAGTTCGGGTGATCATGGCTACACCTTC. This sequence encodes CARKSSGDHGYTF. V is TRBV2 and J is TRBJ1-2; D ambiguous. The CDR3 runs 13 residues. Looked up from germline, CDR1 is SNHLY and CDR2 is FYNNEI. V lost 9 bases to trimming and J lost 6 bases, with 17 bases between them.

This clone was recorded a few times. The rearrangement links TRBV6-5 to TRBJ1-2; 8 positions match TRBD1. Germline loops: CDR1 MNHEY, CDR2 SVGAGI. The CDR3 contains 13 residues. After removal of 7 bases from V and 2 bases from J, the junction contained 3 bases not matched to a gene. The CDR3, as DNA: TGTGCCAGCACCAGGACAGGGAACTATGGCTACACCTTC. Protein product: CASTRTGNYGYTF.

V usage is TRBV12-3 or TRBV12-4 and J usage is TRBJ2-3, with D uncertain. This CDR3 has 13 amino acids. Trimming removed 5 bases at V and 6 bases at J, with 12 bases between. CDR3 amino acids: CASSAGSQDTQYF. The DNA for the CDR3 is TGTGCCAGCAGTGCAGGCAGTCAGGATACGCAGTATTTT.

This clone was seen once. The chain links TRBV5-1 to TRBJ1-2; TRBD1 agrees at 9 bases. Germline CDR1 reads SGHRS; CDR2 reads YFSETQ. V dropped 2 bases and J dropped 1; count of bases not matched to a gene: 12. CDR3 length equals 18 residues. The CDR3, as DNA: TGCGCCAGCAGCTTCTCACAGGGGGCGAGAGAGGATAACTATGGCTACACCTTC. Translating it yields CASSFSQGAREDNYGYTF.

V and J are TRBV5-1 and TRBJ2-3; D unclear. The CDR3 covers 14 residues. CDR1 is SGHRS and CDR2 is YFSETQ in the germline V gene. Deletions cut 2 bases from V and 5 bases from J, with 12 bases between. The CDR3 nucleotides read TGCGCCAGCAGCTTTGCGACTGATGGAGATACGCAGTATTTT. Protein product: CASSFATDGDTQYF. Full variable domain (outside the CDR3, taken from reference TRBV5-1 and TRBJ2-3): KAGVTQTPRYLIKTRGQQVTLSCSPISGHRSVSWYQQTPGQGLQFLFEYFSETQRNKGNFPGRFSGRQFSNSRSEMNVSTLELGDSALYLCASSFATDGDTQYFGPGTRLTVL.

This chain links TRBV6-1 with TRBJ1-5, with TRBD1 identical over 8 bases. Germline-derived CDR1 and CDR2 are MNHNS and SASEGT. The CDR3 length is 15 residues. With 5 bases clipped from V and 6 bases from J, the junction kept 9 bases outside the gene matches. As DNA, the CDR3 is TGTGCCAGCAGTTTCCCACCTCAGGGGGCTCAGCCCCAGCATTTT. This sequence encodes CASSFPPQGAQPQHF.

The V call is TRBV3-1 (or the pseudogene TRBV3-2), the J call TRBJ1-1; TRBD1 aligns across 7 bases. Per germline, CDR1 LGHDT and CDR2 YNNKEL (reference sequence). The CDR3 is 14 amino acids. The V and J ends lost 4 bases and 2 bases, in that order; junction bases with no gene match: 4. CDR3: CASSPRTGNTEAFF. CDR3 sequence (DNA): TGTGCCAGCAGCCCTCGGACAGGCAACACTGAAGCTTTCTTT.

The rearrangement links TRBV6-5 to TRBJ1-2; TRBD1 might be the D (5 bases). V was cut by 0 bases and J by 1 base, with 6 bases left in between. This CDR3 spans 14 amino acids. Germline V gene sequence: CDR1 MNHEY, CDR2 SVGAGI. The CDR3 region is CASSYSQGNYGYTF. Written as DNA, the CDR3 is TGTGCCAGCAGTTACTCCCAGGGTAACTATGGCTACACCTTC.

This chain uses TRBV5-4 with TRBJ2-7; the match to TRBD2 covers 13 bases. Trimming removed 4 bases from V and 4 bases from J; junction bases left unmatched: 8. The CDR3 totals 16 residues. The germline V gene encodes CDR1 SGHNT and CDR2 YYREEE (reference sequence). CDR3: CASSPGLAGAYYEQYF. In DNA form, the CDR3 reads TGTGCCAGCAGCCCCGGACTAGCGGGGGCCTATTACGAGCAGTACTTC.

The V and J genes are TRBV19 and TRBJ2-2; the D gene is possibly TRBD1 (8 bases). This CDR3 has 15 residues. The V end lost 5 bases, the J end lost 7 bases, and 17 bases lay between the germline ends. The V gene's germline CDR1 is LNHDA and CDR2 SQIVND (reference sequence). This CDR3 reads CASSSRQGRDGELFF. Written as DNA, the CDR3 is TGTGCCAGTAGTTCCCGACAGGGGAGGGACGGGGAGCTGTTTTTT.

The chain couples TRBV6-5 to TRBJ2-7, with 8 bases aligning to TRBD1. Germline V CDR1 and CDR2: MNHEY, SVGAGI. The length of the CDR3 is 15 residues. V lost 4 bases and J lost 6; bases outside the gene matches: 11. CDR3: CASSSQPGQAAEQYF. The CDR3 bases are TGTGCCAGCAGTTCACAACCGGGACAGGCTGCCGAGCAGTACTTC.

The chain employs TRBV5-6 and TRBJ1-1; 9 bases align to TRBD1. The CDR3 length is 16 residues. CDR1 is SGHDT, CDR2 YYEEEE, per germline. V was pared by 5 bases and J by 7 bases, with 15 bases of the junction left unmatched. Here the CDR3 DNA reads TGTGCCAGCAGACCCCTCGGGGAACAGGGGGCAAGTGAAGCTTTCTTT. Protein sequence: CASRPLGEQGASEAFF.

Of note for this clone: Other DNA sequences within the sample encode an identical CDR3. This chain links TRBV3-1 (or the pseudogene TRBV3-2) with TRBJ2-3, with 11 nucleotides matching TRBD1. CDR3 length equals 16 residues. Per germline, CDR1 LGHDT and CDR2 YNNKEL (reference sequence). V trimming: 3 bases; J trimming: 2 bases; junction bases outside the gene matches: 4. The CDR3 here is CASSQGTGGFTDTQYF. In nucleotides, the CDR3 is TGTGCCAGCAGCCAGGGGACAGGGGGATTCACAGATACGCAGTATTTT.

This clone was seen just once. V is TRBV6-5 and J is TRBJ1-6; 12 positions agree with TRBD1. The CDR3 totals 14 residues. Trimming at V came to 8 bases and at J to 8 bases, leaving 4 bases not matched to a gene. Germline loops: CDR1 MNHEY, CDR2 SVGAGI. The CDR3 DNA sequence: TGTGCCAGCGGGGGGACAGGGGGCTATTCACCCCTCCACTTT. Translated: CASGGTGGYSPLHF.

The chain recombines TRBV19 with TRBJ2-7; 7 bases are a match to TRBD2. The CDR3 consists of 11 residues. J gave up 6 bases and V 5 bases, and 1 base lay outside the gene matches. Germline assignment: CDR1 LNHDA and CDR2 SQIVND (reference sequence). The DNA for the CDR3 is TGTGCCAGTAGTTGGGAGGGCGAGCAGTACTTC. The encoded protein is CASSWEGEQYF.